The TCR beta chain described here comes from a study of cytomegalovirus exposure and HLA in healthy donors. Study information: The 600 to 800 first-cohort repertoires shared a platform with the 130 or so validation repertoires, as reported in a later analysis.

The CDR3 runs 14 residues. Germline lookup yields CDR1 SGHTA and CDR2 FQGTGA. V lost 5 bases and J lost 3; bases outside the gene matches: 4. Study-wide points: With high specificity and sensitivity, the classifier reportedly diagnosed cytomegalovirus status. Cytomegalovirus-associated status was assigned to around 160 TCR beta chains.

Assay used: immunoSEQ multiplex PCR; TCRdb lists only in-frame clones, some missing. The profile shows about 220,000 clones, approximately 90% of them singletons. This clone occurred a few times. Its target is unknown. The gene calls are TRBV7-3 and TRBJ1-3; 7 bases match TRBD1. The receptor's source is a woman younger than 35 in good health and CMV-seronegative. The specimen was PBMCs. CDR3 DNA: TGTGCCAGCAGCCCGACAGGGTTTGGAAACACCATATATTTT. Residues: CASSPTGFGNTIYF.